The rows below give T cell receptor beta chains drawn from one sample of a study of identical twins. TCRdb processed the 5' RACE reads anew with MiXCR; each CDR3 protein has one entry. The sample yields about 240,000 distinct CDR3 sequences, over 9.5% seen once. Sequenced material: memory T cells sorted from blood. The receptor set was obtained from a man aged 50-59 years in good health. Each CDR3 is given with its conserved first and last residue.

cdr3_aa: CASSYSITGDFSNTQYF
j_call: TRBJ2-3
v_call: TRBV6-2/TRBV6-3

cdr3_aa: CATSDLAGTENTDTQYF
j_call: TRBJ2-3
v_call: TRBV24-1

cdr3_aa: CASSTSGSGTGELFF
j_call: TRBJ2-2
v_call: TRBV5-1

cdr3_aa: CASRQGLRGEQYF
j_call: TRBJ2-7
v_call: TRBV2

cdr3_aa: CASSVGPGRGYTF
j_call: TRBJ1-2
v_call: TRBV9

cdr3_aa: CASSSRLGTSGSNEQFF
j_call: TRBJ2-1
v_call: TRBV7-6

cdr3_aa: CSALDWTSGSGGYEQYF
j_call: TRBJ2-7
v_call: TRBV20-1

cdr3_aa: CSGTGLAGNEQFF
j_call: TRBJ2-1
v_call: TRBV29-1

cdr3_aa: CASSPIGTTTNEKLFF
j_call: TRBJ1-4
v_call: TRBV5-6

cdr3_aa: CASSLASGIQPQHF
j_call: TRBJ1-5
v_call: TRBV12-3/TRBV12-4

cdr3_aa: CATSRGYKETQYF
j_call: TRBJ2-5
v_call: TRBV15

cdr3_aa: CASTRTETQYF
j_call: TRBJ2-5
v_call: TRBV7-9

cdr3_aa: CASSLAMGATNEKLFF
j_call: TRBJ1-4
v_call: TRBV5-1

cdr3_aa: CASSYGTGGMNTEAFF
j_call: TRBJ1-1
v_call: TRBV6-5

cdr3_aa: CASSLSSSGANVLTF
j_call: TRBJ2-6
v_call: TRBV11-2

cdr3_aa: CASSLVQGGGTEAFF
j_call: TRBJ1-1
v_call: TRBV7-8

cdr3_aa: CAIRDSLSYEQYF
j_call: TRBJ2-7
v_call: TRBV3-1